Listed below are T cell receptor beta chains from one sample, sequenced in a study of cytomegalovirus exposure and HLA in healthy donors. Profiling relied on immunoSEQ multiplex PCR, and the TCRdb table lists in-frame clones only, not all of them. This table has about 73,000 clones, approximately 90% appearing once. Specimen: PBMCs. All receptors come from a woman aged 18-35 years in good health and CMV-seropositive. CDR3s include the opening cysteine and the closing phenylalanine or tryptophan. A D gene is named only where the DNA matches it firmly. Clone size is not always given. Where it is, it says once, few, many or a class for expanded clones.

v_call,d_call,j_call,clone_size,cdr3_nt,cdr3_aa
TRBV2,-,TRBJ2-2,-,TGTGCCAGCAGTGCTCTAGTTTCCACCGGGGAGCTGTTTTTT,CASSALVSTGELFF
TRBV9,TRBD2,TRBJ2-4,-,TGTGCCAGCAGCGTAGCTAGCGGGGGACAAAACATTCAGTACTTC,CASSVASGGQNIQYF
TRBV19,TRBD1,TRBJ2-7,-,TGTGCCAGTAGTTCGTCAGGGGGCCTGACCTACGAGCAGTACTTC,CASSSSGGLTYEQYF
TRBV19,-,TRBJ1-5,-,TGTGCCAGTATGGAGTGGAGGGCCCAAGGCAATCAGCCCCAGCATTTT,CASMEWRAQGNQPQHF
TRBV10-2,TRBD1,TRBJ2-7,-,TGCGCCAGCAGAGAGACAGGGTCCTACGAGCAGTACTTC,CASRETGSYEQYF
TRBV5-5,-,TRBJ1-3,-,TGTGCCAGCAGCTCTACGATAGCTGCCTCTGGAAACACCATATATTTT,CASSSTIAASGNTIYF
TRBV11-2,-,TRBJ2-7,-,TGTGCCAGCAGGGCCGCAGGGGGAATTCCGGGACTCTACGAGCAGTACTTC,CASRAAGGIPGLYEQYF
TRBV2,-,TRBJ2-7,-,TGTGCCAGCAGTGAAGACAGGGTGGGCGAGCAGTACTTC,CASSEDRVGEQYF
TRBV4-3,TRBD1,TRBJ2-7,-,TGCGCCAGCAGCCCAGGGGGCGGCCCCTACGAGCAGTACTTC,CASSPGGGPYEQYF
TRBV19,TRBD2,TRBJ2-7,once,TGTGCCAGTAGTATAGGCCTGGGACTAGCGGGAGGAGAGACGTACGAGCAGTACTTC,CASSIGLGLAGGETYEQYF
TRBV28,TRBD2,TRBJ2-7,-,TGTGCCAGCAACCTAGCGGGAGTGAGTGAGCAGTACTTC,CASNLAGVSEQYF
TRBV30,TRBD2,TRBJ2-5,-,TGTGCCTGGGATAGCGGGAGGGCCGGGGAGACCCAGTACTTC,CAWDSGRAGETQYF
TRBV7-3,-,TRBJ2-7,-,TGTGCCAGCAGCTTATTAACGCCCCGAGCCTACGAGCAGTACTTC,CASSLLTPRAYEQYF
TRBV6-1,-,TRBJ2-1,-,TGTGCCAGCAGTGAGTCCAGCGGTAAAACGTCGTACTACAATGAGCAGTTCTTC,CASSESSGKTSYYNEQFF
TRBV11-2,-,TRBJ2-1,-,TGTGCCAGCAGATTCGGGGAGGTCTACAATGAGCAGTTCTTC,CASRFGEVYNEQFF
TRBV7-2,-,TRBJ2-2,-,TGTGCCAGCAGCTTTTCCCAGGGTAACACCGGGGAGCTGTTTTTT,CASSFSQGNTGELFF
TRBV6-6,-,TRBJ1-1,-,TGTGCCAGCAGCCGACAGAGAAACACTGAAGCTTTCTTT,CASSRQRNTEAFF
TRBV2,-,TRBJ1-5,-,TGTGCCAGCACCGACGCTCCAGGGGTCTATAGCAATCAGCCCCAGCATTTT,CASTDAPGVYSNQPQHF
TRBV19,TRBD1,TRBJ2-1,-,TGTGCCAGTAGTATCGAAAGAGGGGGCGGTGAGCAGTTCTTC,CASSIERGGGEQFF
TRBV6-5,-,TRBJ1-5,few,TGTGCCAGCTCTCAGGGAAGTATTTACGGTCAGCCCCAGCATTTT,CASSQGSIYGQPQHF
TRBV20-1,-,TRBJ1-2,-,TGCAGTGTAGGGGTCGGTGGCTACACCTTC,CSVGVGGYTF
TRBV6-6,-,TRBJ2-7,-,TGTGCCAGCAGTTATAGAGACGAGCAGTACTTC,CASSYRDEQYF
TRBV7-2,-,TRBJ2-5,-,TGTGCCAGCAGCTTAGGAATCGAGGGGACCCAGTACTTC,CASSLGIEGTQYF
TRBV5-6,TRBD2,TRBJ2-1,-,TGTGCCAGCAGCTCTTGGGGGGGTTCCTACAATGAGCAGTTCTTC,CASSSWGGSYNEQFF
TRBV5-1,-,TRBJ2-7,-,TGCGCCAGCAGCTTCCTAGCAGGCTACGAGCAGTACTTC,CASSFLAGYEQYF
TRBV11-1,-,TRBJ2-1,-,TGTGCCAGCAGCCCATCGACAGAATACAATGAGCAGTTCTTC,CASSPSTEYNEQFF
TRBV5-4,-,TRBJ1-1,-,TGTGCCAGCAGCTTCCCGGGACCCGGAGGGGACACTGAAGCTTTCTTT,CASSFPGPGGDTEAFF
TRBV28,-,TRBJ2-2,-,TGTGCCAGCAGCCCGACTAGTTCCGGGGAGCTGTTTTTT,CASSPTSSGELFF
TRBV4-1,TRBD1,TRBJ2-7,-,TGCGCCAGCAGCCAGGGGAGACAGGGGACCTACGAGCAGTACTTC,CASSQGRQGTYEQYF
TRBV5-8,TRBD1,TRBJ1-3,-,TGTGCCAGCAGCCCGGTGGACAGGGTGTCAGGAAACACCATATATTTT,CASSPVDRVSGNTIYF
TRBV7-9,-,TRBJ2-3,-,TGTGCCAGCAGCTTAGCGGCCCCAGATACGCAGTATTTT,CASSLAAPDTQYF
TRBV6-6,-,TRBJ2-7,-,TGTGCCAGCAGCAAGGGGGGGTACGAGCAGTACTTC,CASSKGGYEQYF
TRBV19,-,TRBJ1-1,-,TGTGCCAGTAGTATGGAAAGGGGAGGCACTGAAGCTTTCTTT,CASSMERGGTEAFF
TRBV4-1,-,TRBJ2-7,-,TGCGCCAGCAGCCAAGGTAGCGGCAGCTCCTACGAGCAGTACTTC,CASSQGSGSSYEQYF
TRBV27,TRBD1,TRBJ2-1,once,TGTGCCAGCAGAAACAGGGGGGAGCAGTTCTTC,CASRNRGEQFF
TRBV5-6,TRBD1,TRBJ2-1,few,TGTGCCAGCAGCATCTCGACAGGGCGGTCCTACAATGAGCAGTTCTTC,CASSISTGRSYNEQFF
TRBV9,TRBD1,TRBJ1-1,-,TGTGCCAGCAGCGCGGGGGACAGGGTTAACACTGAAGCTTTCTTT,CASSAGDRVNTEAFF
TRBV6-1,-,TRBJ2-2,-,TGTGCCAGCAGTGAAGCGCCTCCTACAGACGTATTAGGGGAGCTGTTTTTT,CASSEAPPTDVLGELFF
TRBV6-1,-,TRBJ2-7,-,TGTGCCAGCGGCCTAGTATACGAGCAGTACTTC,CASGLVYEQYF
TRBV9,TRBD1,TRBJ2-7,-,TGTGCCAGCAGCGTAGGGCAGGGGGCTGGTGGGTTGACCTACGAGCAGTACTTC,CASSVGQGAGGLTYEQYF
TRBV19,TRBD1,TRBJ2-3,-,TGTGCCAGTAGTATAGGGGACAGGGGGTTAACAGATACGCAGTATTTT,CASSIGDRGLTDTQYF
TRBV25-1,TRBD1,TRBJ2-5,few,TGTGCCAGCAGTCCTCCCGGGACAGGGTCAGAGACCCAGTACTTC,CASSPPGTGSETQYF
TRBV10-3,TRBD1,TRBJ1-1,-,TGTGCCATCAGTGCTCCGGGACAGAGGAACACTGAAGCTTTCTTT,CAISAPGQRNTEAFF
TRBV9,-,TRBJ1-5,once,TGTGCCAGCAGCGTAGGCCGGGTCCGAGGGCCCCAGCATTTT,CASSVGRVRGPQHF
TRBV7-6,TRBD1,TRBJ2-5,-,TGTGCCAGCAGCAAGACAGGGATGGAGACCCAGTACTTC,CASSKTGMETQYF
TRBV5-6,-,TRBJ1-5,-,TGTGCCAGCAGCCGATCTGGGGGGAATCAGCCCCAGCATTTT,CASSRSGGNQPQHF
TRBV2,TRBD2,TRBJ2-7,-,TGTGCCAGCCGAAAGACTAGCGCGGGTTACGAGCAGTACTTC,CASRKTSAGYEQYF
TRBV9,TRBD1,TRBJ2-3,-,TGTGCCAGCAGCGCAACAGGGGGACTCACAGATACGCAGTATTTT,CASSATGGLTDTQYF
TRBV28,-,TRBJ1-2,-,TGTGCCATAGAGGGTCGGGGCTACACCTTC,CAIEGRGYTF
TRBV6-5,TRBD1,TRBJ1-5,once,TGTGCCAGCAGTTTAGACAGGGCCCGCAATCAGCCCCAGCATTTT,CASSLDRARNQPQHF
TRBV6-4,TRBD2,TRBJ2-5,once,TGTGCCAGCAGTCCGACTAGCGGGGCCCAAGAGACCCAGTACTTC,CASSPTSGAQETQYF
TRBV2,TRBD1,TRBJ2-5,-,TGTGCCAGCAGTCGACAGGGTTACCCGGCCCAGTACTTC,CASSRQGYPAQYF
TRBV5-1,-,TRBJ2-2,-,TGCGCCAGCAGCTTAATCCCGGGACAGAACACCGGGGAGCTGTTTTTT,CASSLIPGQNTGELFF